The 20 T cell receptor beta chains below come from one sample, sequenced in a study of identical twins. MiXCR, run by TCRdb on the 5' RACE reads, gives a single entry per CDR3 protein. Of roughly 750,000 distinct CDR3 sequences in the sample, 20% to 25% were seen once. These same data were also listed under a study on T cells expressing NK-cell markers.

The sequenced material came from PBMCs. Receptor source: a woman between 18 and 29 years old in good health.

This clonotype was detected only a few times. CDR3 DNA sequence: TGTGCCAGCAGTTTACTGGGGGGCAGGGTTGAAGGGGCCAACGTCCTGACTTTC. Its protein product is CASSLLGGRVEGANVLTF. J is TRBJ2-6 and V is TRBV27; D possibly uses TRBD1 or TRBD2 (6 bases each). The CDR3 totals 18 residues. Trimming removed 2 bases at V and 4 bases at J, with 18 bases between. The germline V gene encodes CDR1 MNHEY and CDR2 SMNVEV (reference sequence).

The V gene is TRBV5-5, the J gene TRBJ1-2; D may be TRBD1 (6 bases). The germline V and J ends were trimmed by 4 bases and 4 bases, with 8 bases remaining between them. Germline CDR1 SGHKS, CDR2 YYEKEE (reference sequence). CDR3 length: 12 amino acids. The CDR3 DNA reads TGTGCCAGCAGCAACAGGGCCTATGGCTACACCTTC. Translating gives CASSNRAYGYTF.

The V call is TRBV6-5, the J call TRBJ1-5; D remains ambiguous. Trimming removed 0 bases at V and 2 bases at J, with 8 bases between. CDR3 length: 15 residues. Germline V gives CDR1 MNHEY, CDR2 SVGAGI. The CDR3 spells CASSYSNLGNQPQHF. The CDR3 nucleotides are TGTGCCAGCAGTTACTCGAACCTTGGCAATCAGCCCCAGCATTTT.

V gene TRBV5-1 combines with J gene TRBJ2-3; D is perhaps TRBD1 or TRBD2 (5 bases each). V was clipped by 5 bases and J by 6 bases, with 19 bases between them. This CDR3 is built from 15 residues. Germline assignment: CDR1 SGHRS and CDR2 YFSETQ. CDR3 in amino acids: CASRRSGPGRDTQYF. As DNA, the CDR3 is TGCGCCAGCAGGAGGTCGGGGCCCGGAAGGGATACGCAGTATTTT.

The gene calls are TRBV5-1 and TRBJ2-3; a possible D gene is TRBD2 (7 bases). Germline CDR1 reads SGHRS; CDR2 reads YFSETQ. The CDR3 has 14 amino acids. V gave up 9 bases and J gave up 5 bases, with 19 bases separating them. CDR3 DNA: TGCGCCACATCCCCAGGACTAGGGGGAGATACGCAGTATTTT. It translates to CATSPGLGGDTQYF.

In the case of this clonotype: Relative to the germline gene, one junction end is altered; a read error may explain this. V gene TRBV11-2 combines with J gene TRBJ2-5; no clear D gene. Germline assignment: CDR1 SGHAT and CDR2 FQNNGV. CDR3 length: 12 amino acids. Here the CDR3 DNA reads TGTGCCAGCAGCCCTTTTCCGGAGACCCTGTACTTC. This gives the protein CASSPFPETLYF.

This clonotype has more than one count but fewer than ten. The genes are TRBV12-3 or TRBV12-4 and TRBJ2-1, with TRBD2 matching 12 bases. The ends lost 3 bases at V and 6 bases at J; junction bases unmatched: 3. This CDR3 has 15 residues. CDR3 in DNA: TGTGCCAGCAGTTTTTTACTAGCGGGGGGCAATGAGCAGTTCTTC. It codes for CASSFLLAGGNEQFF.

The chain employs TRBV25-1 and TRBJ2-1, with D possibly TRBD2 on 7 matching bases. Per the germline V gene, CDR1 is MGHDK and CDR2 is SYGVNS. The CDR3 consists of 14 residues. V lost 9 bases and J lost 0, with 12 bases in between. CDR3 coding DNA: TGTGCCAGTTCGGGGGGCCCCTCCTACAATGAGCAGTTCTTC. As protein: CASSGGPSYNEQFF.

Here the CDR3 DNA reads TGTGCCAGCAGCGTAGCAGGCACGGCGGACTACGAGCAGTACTTC. Translation gives CASSVAGTADYEQYF. The chain combines TRBV9 with TRBJ2-7; D uncertain. In germline, CDR1 is SGDLS, CDR2 YYNGEE. The CDR3 is 15 residues long. V lost 0 bases and J lost 3, with 13 bases in between.

J is TRBJ2-2 and V is TRBV7-9, with 12 bases aligning to TRBD1. CDR1 and CDR2 (germline): SEHNR, FQNEAQ (reference sequence). The ends lost 5 bases at V and 5 bases at J; junction bases unmatched: 3. There are 15 residues in the CDR3. CDR3 region: CASSQGQGATGELFF. DNA of the CDR3: TGTGCCAGCAGCCAGGGACAGGGGGCGACCGGGGAGCTGTTTTTT. Looking up the rest from reference TRBV7-9 and TRBJ2-2 gives the full variable domain: DTGVSQNPRHKITKRGQNVTFRCDPISEHNRLYWYRQTLGQGPEFLTYFQNEAQLEKSRLLSDRFSAERPKGSFSTLEIQRTEQGDSAMYLCASSQGQGATGELFFGEGSRLTVL.

The V call is TRBV10-3, the J call TRBJ1-1; D is unresolved. The V gene lost 9 bases and the J gene lost 0 bases, with 11 bases spanning the gap. CDR1 and CDR2 from the germline V gene are ENHRY and SYGVKD. The CDR3 has 13 residues. CDR3 DNA sequence: TGTGCCATAGGGCGGGGAGTGAACACTGAAGCTTTCTTT. Its protein is CAIGRGVNTEAFF.

V usage is TRBV18 and J usage is TRBJ2-7, with unresolved D. The germline gives CDR1 KGHSH, CDR2 LQKENI. V dropped 3 bases and J dropped 13 bases, with 13 bases sitting between them. The CDR3 covers 11 residues. Here the CDR3 reads CASSPRQALYF. The CDR3 nucleotides are TGTGCCAGCTCACCCCGGCAGGCCCTATACTTC.

The chain links TRBV10-3 to TRBJ2-7, with D perhaps given as TRBD1 or TRBD2 (5 bases each). Germline V gene lookup returns CDR1 ENHRY and CDR2 SYGVKD. V shed 10 bases and J shed 1 base, with 14 bases lying between them. The CDR3 is made up of 13 amino acids. DNA of the CDR3: TGTGCCACTGGGACGGTAGGTTCCTACGAGCAGTACTTC. It encodes CATGTVGSYEQYF.

The gene calls are TRBV11-3 and TRBJ2-3; TRBD1 might be the D (5 bases). Trimming took 1 base from V and 13 from J, leaving 12 bases between them. The CDR3 covers 12 residues. Germline lookup yields CDR1 SGHNT and CDR2 YENEEA. In DNA form, the CDR3 reads TGTGCCAGCAGCTTAGGGACAAGTAACGAGTATTTT. As protein: CASSLGTSNEYF.

This chain uses TRBV7-2 with TRBJ2-5; 9 bases match TRBD2. The V segment lost 5 bases and the J segment 4 bases; nucleotides outside the gene matches: 5. The CDR3 covers 14 residues. The germline V gene has CDR1 SGHTA and CDR2 FQGNSA. The CDR3 reads CASSVLLAGETQYF. CDR3 DNA: TGTGCCAGCAGCGTCCTACTAGCGGGAGAGACCCAGTACTTC.

This clonotype occurred a few times. The rearrangement links TRBV3-1 to TRBJ2-3; TRBD1 matches at 9 bases. This CDR3 is built from 18 residues. The germline V gene has CDR1 LGHDT and CDR2 YNNKEL (reference sequence). The J segment lost 4 bases and the V segment lost 11 bases, leaving 22 bases of the junction unmatched. In DNA form, the CDR3 reads TGTGCCTCCTGCCCGGTCTTCCACAGGGGGCGGGTGGCAGATACGCAGTATTTT. Translation: CASCPVFHRGRVADTQYF.

This clonotype was seen only a few times. The CDR3 is CASSQVGAGGEPEAFF. In DNA, the CDR3 is TGTGCCAGCAGCCAAGTGGGTGCAGGAGGGGAACCTGAAGCTTTCTTT. The chain has TRBV4-2 and TRBJ1-1; the D gene is possibly TRBD1 (5 bases). The CDR3 loop spans 16 amino acids. Trimming left V 1 base short and J 6 bases short, with 18 bases between. Germline V gene data show CDR1 as LGHNA and CDR2 as YNFKEQ.

The V gene is TRBV6-2 or TRBV6-3, the J gene TRBJ2-7; a weak D match, TRBD2 (5 bases). With 7 bases removed from V and 6 bases from J, the gap between germline ends came to 19 bases. The CDR3 length is 14 residues. CDR1 and CDR2 from the germline V gene are MNHEY and SVGEGT. The CDR3 nucleotides are TGTGCCAGCATCCCCACGGGAAGGTCCACCGAGCAGTACTTC. It codes for CASIPTGRSTEQYF.

J is TRBJ2-3 and V is TRBV5-8; 8 nucleotides line up with TRBD2. V lost 10 bases, J lost 2 bases, and 6 bases stayed unmatched. CDR3 size: 13 residues. Germline V gives CDR1 SGHTS, CDR2 YDEGEE. The CDR3 sequence: CASGRGDTDTQYF. The CDR3 region has the DNA TGTGCCTCGGGGCGGGGGGACACAGATACGCAGTATTTT.

There are many counts of this clonotype. The genes are TRBV15 and TRBJ1-2; D is ambiguous. The CDR3 spans 15 residues. V was trimmed by 0 bases and J by 1 base, leaving 9 bases between them. Germline loops: CDR1 LNHNV, CDR2 YYDKDF (reference sequence). Here the CDR3 DNA reads TGTGCCACCAGCAGAGATCTAACAAATAACTATGGCTACACCTTC. Protein product: CATSRDLTNNYGYTF. Based on the CDR3 plus reference TRBV15 and TRBJ1-2, the full variable domain is DAMVIQNPRYQVTQFGKPVTLSCSQTLNHNVMYWYQQKSSQAPKLLFHYYDKDFNNEADTPDNFQSRRPNTSFCFLDIRSPGLGDTAMYLCATSRDLTNNYGYTFGSGTRLTVV.